This TCR beta chain was documented in a study of vaccination and CD4 T cells after COVID-19. Germline V gives CDR1 MNHEY, CDR2 SVGEGT. The CDR3 totals 15 residues. Deletions cut 0 bases from V and 5 bases from J, with 10 bases between. This clonotype was picked up a small number of times. Its antigen is currently unknown. Sequencing of DNA taken from cultured CD4+ T cells relied on the Oncomine TCR Beta short-read assay. A single record per CDR3 protein comes from TCRdb applying MiXCR to the PCR reads. In the table there are over 6,500 distinct CDR3 sequences, 51% of which are singletons. The treatment is: roughly 10-day PBMC culture with coronavirus spike peptide pools or control peptides (ViraFEST assay). Unexposed donor CD4+ T cells predated the COVID-19 pandemic, collected 2011-2018.

This TCR was sampled from a human donor in good health. The genes are TRBV6-2 or TRBV6-3 and TRBJ2-2; D may correspond to TRBD1 or TRBD2 (5 bases each). Material: CD4+ T cells from blood, cultured in vitro. The CDR3 region has the DNA TGTGCCAGCAGTTACTCGCCGGGGCAAACCGGGGAGCTGTTTTTT. This codes for CASSYSPGQTGELFF.